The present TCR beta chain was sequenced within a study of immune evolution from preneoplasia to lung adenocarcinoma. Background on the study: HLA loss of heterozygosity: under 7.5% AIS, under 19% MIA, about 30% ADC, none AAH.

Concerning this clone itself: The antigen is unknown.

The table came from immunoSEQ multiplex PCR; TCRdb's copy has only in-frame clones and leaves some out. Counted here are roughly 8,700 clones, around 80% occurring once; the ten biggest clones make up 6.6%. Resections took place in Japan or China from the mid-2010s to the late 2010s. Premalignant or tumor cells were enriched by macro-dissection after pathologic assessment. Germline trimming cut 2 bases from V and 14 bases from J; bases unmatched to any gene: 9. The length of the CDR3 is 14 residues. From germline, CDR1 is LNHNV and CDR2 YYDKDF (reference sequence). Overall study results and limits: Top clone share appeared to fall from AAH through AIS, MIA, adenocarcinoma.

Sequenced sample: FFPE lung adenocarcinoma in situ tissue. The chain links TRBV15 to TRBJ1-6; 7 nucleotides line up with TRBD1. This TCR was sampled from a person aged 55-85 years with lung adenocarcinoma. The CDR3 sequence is CATSRTGDAITLHF. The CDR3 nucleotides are TGTGCCACCAGCAGAACAGGGGATGCCATCACCCTCCACTTT. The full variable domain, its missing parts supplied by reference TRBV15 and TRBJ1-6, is DAMVIQNPRYQVTQFGKPVTLSCSQTLNHNVMYWYQQKSSQAPKLLFHYYDKDFNNEADTPDNFQSRRPNTSFCFLDIRSPGLGDTAMYLCATSRTGDAITLHFGNGTRLTVT.